This T cell receptor beta chain appears in the sequencing data of a study of blood T cell repertoires in COVID-19. Overall study: Sources were T cells, B-cell-depleted T cells, or PBMCs; the material itself was cDNA or gDNA.

Residents of about two dozen US areas, aged about 18 to 95 years, made up the participants. Two negative PCRs, clearance, or symptom resolution were required of recovered Cohort 3 donors. CDR1 is MNHNY, CDR2 SVGAGI, per germline (reference sequence). This CDR3 region has 13 residues. The ends were cut back, 6 bases at V and 3 bases at J, with 8 bases in the middle. In the source study's methods: Researchers report that nucleated cell counts were estimated from reference gene primer amplification. TCRdb's copy holds only in-frame clones and misses some; the assay was immunoSEQ multiplex PCR. That table gives V, J and clone size, and the DNA gave D and trimming. The data hold about 240,000 clones, with about 89% observed a single time.

This chain joins TRBV6-6 and TRBJ2-2; the D is unclear. This TCR was sampled from a woman aged 25 to 39 who had recovered from COVID-19. Input material: PBMCs or T cells enriched from blood (not recorded which). For the CDR3, the DNA is TGTGCCAGCAGCCTCCGGGACACCGGGGAGCTGTTTTTT. Translated: CASSLRDTGELFF.